The 12 T cell receptor beta chains below all came from one sample that was sequenced in a study of blood T cell repertoires in COVID-19. The repertoire was sequenced with immunoSEQ multiplex PCR; TCRdb's copy has only in-frame clones and lacks some. Seen here are just over 80,000 clones, 85% to 90% observed once, and the top ten hold 0.9% to 1.5%. Source material: PBMCs or T cells enriched from blood (not recorded which). The receptors come from a woman between 45 and 65 years old with acute COVID-19.

V usage is TRBV19 and J usage is TRBJ2-7; 10 bases are a match to TRBD1. CDR3 length: 13 amino acids. V lost 8 bases and J lost 2; bases outside the gene matches: 3. Looked up from germline, CDR1 is LNHDA and CDR2 is SQIVND (reference sequence). CDR3 bases: TGTGCCAGTCATGGACAGGGGGCCTACGAGCAGTACTTC. It yields the protein CASHGQGAYEQYF.

This chain connects TRBV2 to TRBJ1-2, with D possibly matching TRBD1 (6 bases). Trimming took off 6 bases at V and 4 bases at J, with 15 bases between the two ends. Germline CDR1 is SNHLY and CDR2 is FYNNEI. The CDR3 is made up of 14 amino acids. The chain's CDR3 is CASRGSGGGYGYTF. The DNA of the CDR3 is TGTGCCAGCAGGGGCTCGGGGGGCGGCTATGGCTACACCTTC.

This clone was observed a single time. The chain has TRBV30 and TRBJ2-1; D is undetermined. This CDR3 comprises 15 residues. The V end lost 0 bases, the J end lost 5 bases, and 14 bases lay between the germline ends. The germline gives CDR1 GTSNPN, CDR2 SVGIG (reference sequence). CDR3 sequence reads: CAWSVDLILNNEQFF. For the CDR3, the DNA is TGTGCCTGGAGTGTCGACTTAATCCTAAACAATGAGCAGTTCTTC.

The CDR3 loop reads CASSESGPNTGELFF. The CDR3, as DNA: TGCGCCAGCAGTGAGTCGGGGCCGAACACCGGGGAGCTGTTTTTT. The V gene is TRBV10-2, the J gene TRBJ2-2; maybe TRBD1 (5 bases). Per germline, CDR1 WSHSY and CDR2 SAAADI. Trimming stripped 0 bases from V and 0 bases from J, with 5 bases between. This CDR3 comprises 15 residues.

The rearrangement joins TRBV3-1 (or the pseudogene TRBV3-2) to TRBJ2-2; TRBD2 aligns across 10 bases. Per the germline V gene, CDR1 is LGHDT and CDR2 is YNNKEL (reference sequence). The CDR3 covers 18 residues. V lost 3 bases to trimming and J lost 4 bases; unmatched junction nucleotides: 11. The CDR3 reads CASSHYPPSGSITGELFF. As DNA, the CDR3 is TGTGCCAGCAGCCACTACCCCCCTAGCGGGAGCATCACCGGGGAGCTGTTTTTT.

The chain links TRBV5-5 to TRBJ2-5; TRBD2 matches at 8 bases. The CDR3 sequence is 15 residues long. Germline V gene data show CDR1 as SGHKS and CDR2 as YYEKEE (reference sequence). V lost 0 bases, J lost 5 bases, and 6 bases stayed unmatched. In DNA, the CDR3 is TGTGCCAGCAGCTTGGCAGCGGGAGCGGGGGAGACCCAGTACTTC. Its protein product is CASSLAAGAGETQYF.

V gene TRBV27 combines with J gene TRBJ2-1; a possible D gene is TRBD2 (5 bases). This CDR3 has 16 residues. Germline V gives CDR1 MNHEY, CDR2 SMNVEV (reference sequence). V gave up 2 bases and J gave up 2 bases, with 13 bases separating them. The CDR3 is CASSLNGGLPYNEQFF. CDR3 nucleotide sequence: TGTGCCAGCAGTTTAAACGGCGGGTTACCCTACAATGAGCAGTTCTTC.

The chain is built from TRBV7-9 and TRBJ1-2; 7 nucleotides match TRBD1. Losses at the gene ends were 5 bases for V and 2 bases for J; bases not matched to a gene: 14. The CDR3 is 17 amino acids. Germline CDR1 SEHNR, CDR2 FQNEAQ (reference sequence). The CDR3: CASSQGDRRNRNYGYTF. CDR3 sequence (DNA): TGTGCCAGCAGCCAAGGGGACAGACGCAATAGGAACTATGGCTACACCTTC.

The chain recombines TRBV10-3 with TRBJ1-4; 7 nucleotides align to TRBD1. The germline gives CDR1 ENHRY, CDR2 SYGVKD. This CDR3 is built from 15 residues. With 5 bases clipped from V and 5 bases from J, the junction kept 8 bases outside the gene matches. The CDR3 loop is CAISPSGQLNEKLFF. Written as DNA, the CDR3 is TGTGCCATCAGTCCTTCGGGACAGTTAAATGAAAAACTGTTTTTT.

This chain links TRBV18 with TRBJ1-1; maybe TRBD1 (5 bases). The CDR3 extends over 15 amino acids. Germline V lookup: CDR1 KGHSH, CDR2 LQKENI. Trimming left V 1 base short and J 6 bases short, with 15 bases between. The CDR3 region is CASSPRVQGRAEAFF. The CDR3 DNA reads TGTGCCAGCTCACCACGGGTTCAGGGTCGGGCTGAAGCTTTCTTT.

The V and J genes are TRBV6-5 and TRBJ1-4, with 7 bases matching TRBD1. The CDR3 length is 15 residues. Germline CDR1 MNHEY, CDR2 SVGAGI. V lost 0 bases to trimming and J lost 5 bases; unmatched junction nucleotides: 3. The CDR3 protein is CASSYSTGVNEKLFF. The CDR3 nucleotides are TGTGCCAGCAGTTACTCAACAGGGGTGAATGAAAAACTGTTTTTT.

This clone was counted between two and nine times. The chain combines TRBV18 with TRBJ2-7, with D hard to call. V lost 4 bases, J lost 0 bases, and 7 bases lay in between. Germline V gene sequence: CDR1 KGHSH, CDR2 LQKENI. This CDR3 comprises 13 residues. The CDR3 DNA follows: TGTGCCAGCTCACGGGCACCCTCCTACGAGCAGTACTTC. Translating it yields CASSRAPSYEQYF.